The next 18 T cell receptor beta chains were all read from a single sample in a study of blood T cell repertoires in COVID-19. Assay: immunoSEQ multiplex PCR; the TCRdb copy retains only in-frame clones and omits some. The repertoire includes roughly 520,000 clones, around 89% of them detected once, and 1.5% to 2% sits in the top ten. Sequencing was performed on PBMCs or T cells enriched from blood (not recorded which). The receptors stem from a woman aged 35 to 49 who had recovered from COVID-19.

The chain recombines TRBV5-1 with TRBJ1-4, with TRBD1 matching 7 bases. The J segment lost 0 bases and the V segment lost 1 base, leaving 6 bases of the junction unmatched. This CDR3 has 17 residues. Germline V gives CDR1 SGHRS, CDR2 YFSETQ. CDR3 loop: CASSLWDSPATNEKLFF. In DNA, the CDR3 is TGCGCCAGCAGCTTGTGGGACAGCCCTGCAACTAATGAAAAACTGTTTTTT.

The chain links TRBV12-1 to TRBJ1-1; the table's D call, TRBD1, was not checked against the DNA. TRBV12-1 is listed as a pseudogene. The CDR3 has 15 residues. The CDR3 spells CASSSGRGLYTEAFF. The CDR3, as DNA: TGTGCCAGCAGCTCCGGCAGGGGGCTATACACTGAAGCTTTCTTT.

This sequence joins TRBV11-3 and TRBJ2-5; 9 nucleotides agree with TRBD2. Trimming at V came to 1 base and at J to 1 base, leaving 10 bases not matched to a gene. The V gene's germline CDR1 is SGHNT and CDR2 YENEEA. The CDR3 is 18 residues long. The CDR3 DNA is TGTGCCAGCAGCTTAGGCGTGGCTAGCGGGGCAATCCAAGAGACCCAGTACTTC. Translation gives CASSLGVASGAIQETQYF.

The V gene is TRBV6-1, the J gene TRBJ1-1; possible D gene TRBD1, 6 bases. Germline CDR1 is MNHNS and CDR2 is SASEGT. With 3 bases removed from V and 7 bases from J, the gap between germline ends came to 15 bases. The CDR3 is 14 amino acids. Here the CDR3 reads CASSEGADRIEAFF. CDR3 DNA: TGTGCCAGCAGTGAGGGGGCTGACCGGATTGAAGCTTTCTTT.

The chain couples TRBV6-5 to TRBJ1-1; D gene unclear. This CDR3 region has 15 residues. V lost 0 bases and J lost 3, with 11 bases in between. Germline-derived CDR1 and CDR2 are MNHEY and SVGAGI. The CDR3 coding sequence is TGTGCCAGCAGTTACTCGTGGGCGGGAGACACTGAAGCTTTCTTT. This sequence encodes CASSYSWAGDTEAFF.

This rearrangement joins TRBV10-3 to TRBJ1-2; 8 bases fit TRBD1. The CDR3 runs to 16 residues. With 5 bases clipped from V and 6 bases from J, the junction kept 14 bases outside the gene matches. The germline gives CDR1 ENHRY, CDR2 SYGVKD. Here the CDR3 reads CAISKAGTGSYNGYTF. The CDR3, as DNA: TGTGCCATCAGTAAGGCCGGGACAGGATCCTATAATGGCTACACCTTC.

The chain recombines TRBV6-2 or TRBV6-3 with TRBJ1-1; D may be TRBD1 (6 bases). The CDR3 sequence is 15 residues long. Germline assignment: CDR1 MNHEY and CDR2 SVGEGT. Trimming took 2 bases from V and 1 from J, leaving 11 bases between them. CDR3 in amino acids: CASSYAPGANTEAFF. In DNA form, the CDR3 reads TGTGCCAGCAGTTACGCTCCAGGGGCGAACACTGAAGCTTTCTTT.

This chain connects TRBV11-2 to TRBJ1-4; D is undetermined. V lost 6 bases and J lost 8, with 19 bases in between. This CDR3 has 15 amino acids. Germline assignment: CDR1 SGHAT and CDR2 FQNNGV. DNA of the CDR3: TGTGCCAGCAGGGACCGGTTTCCTCCGGGGGAAAAACTGTTTTTT. Protein product: CASRDRFPPGEKLFF.

This sequence joins TRBV29-1 and TRBJ2-1; no definite D call. The CDR3 extends over 13 amino acids. The germline V gene encodes CDR1 SQVTM and CDR2 ANQGSEA. V lost 7 bases, J lost 2 bases, and 12 bases lay in between. CDR3 sequence: CSATENPYNEQFF. CDR3 DNA sequence: TGCAGCGCAACGGAGAACCCCTACAATGAGCAGTTCTTC.

There are a few counts of this clone. The V gene is TRBV24-1, the J gene TRBJ2-7; TRBD1 might be the D (8 bases). Germline V gene data show CDR1 as KGHDR and CDR2 as SFDVKD. Trimming shortened V by 3 bases and J by 7 bases, and 21 bases separated the two germline ends. This CDR3 comprises 16 residues. The CDR3 DNA sequence: TGTGCCACCAGTGATCCGGCGGGGGACAGGCCCTTGGAGCAGTACTTC. This sequence encodes CATSDPAGDRPLEQYF.

The CDR3 DNA is TGTGCCAGCAGTTACGGTAGCGGGAGTAGCTCCCTAAGGCAGTACTTC. Its translation: CASSYGSGSSSLRQYF. The J gene is TRBJ2-7, the V gene TRBV6-5; 9 bases map to TRBD2. The CDR3 loop spans 16 amino acids. The V segment lost 2 bases and the J segment 9 bases; nucleotides outside the gene matches: 14. Germline-derived CDR1 and CDR2 are MNHEY and SVGAGI.

The rearrangement links TRBV19 to TRBJ2-1; maybe TRBD2 (5 bases). CDR3 length: 14 amino acids. V lost 3 bases to trimming and J lost 9 bases, with 15 bases between them. CDR1 is LNHDA and CDR2 is SQIVND in the germline V gene (reference sequence). CDR3 in amino acids: CASSIGASSGEQFF. CDR3 nucleotides: TGTGCCAGTAGTATCGGCGCTAGCAGTGGTGAGCAGTTCTTC.

This CDR3 reads CASSEARGASPLHF. CDR3 in DNA: TGCGCCAGCAGTGAGGCCAGGGGCGCCTCACCCCTCCACTTT. V and J are TRBV10-2 and TRBJ1-6; D may be TRBD1 (6 bases). The germline V gene has CDR1 WSHSY and CDR2 SAAADI. Trimming removed 2 bases from V and 10 bases from J, with 12 bases in between. This CDR3 has 14 amino acids.

The rearrangement uses TRBV24-1 and TRBJ2-2, with a possible D match to TRBD1 (6 bases). The germline CDR1 and CDR2 sequences are KGHDR and SFDVKD. V lost 3 bases, J lost 6 bases, and 10 bases lay in between. CDR3 size: 14 residues. CDR3 residues: CATSDRTGPGELFF. The CDR3 coding sequence is TGTGCCACCAGTGATCGCACAGGGCCCGGGGAGCTGTTTTTT.

This clone was detected only a few times. This sequence joins TRBV30 and TRBJ2-6, with a tentative D call TRBD1 (6 bases). Trimming left V 4 bases short and J 0 bases short, with 13 bases between. The CDR3 has 16 amino acids. Germline values: CDR1 GTSNPN, CDR2 SVGIG (reference sequence). This CDR3 is CAWTTGPRSGANVLTF. The CDR3 region has the DNA TGTGCCTGGACCACAGGGCCCCGCTCTGGGGCCAACGTCCTGACTTTC. Supplemented by reference TRBV30 and TRBJ2-6, the full variable domain reads SQTIHQWPATLVQPVGSPLSLECTVEGTSNPNLYWYRQAAGRGLQLLFYSVGIGQISSEVPQNLSASRPQDRQFILSSKKLLLSDSGFYLCAWTTGPRSGANVLTFGAGSRLTVL.

The gene calls are TRBV27 and TRBJ2-1; D not resolved. The CDR3 length is 15 residues. Germline V gene lookup returns CDR1 MNHEY and CDR2 SMNVEV (reference sequence). Trimming shortened V by 4 bases and J by 4 bases, and 14 bases separated the two germline ends. CDR3 protein: CASSSYKNLYNEQFF. The CDR3 region has the DNA TGTGCCAGCAGTTCATATAAAAACCTATACAATGAGCAGTTCTTC.

The table lists this clone with many counts. This sample includes further DNA sequences coding for the same CDR3. The chain links TRBV5-1 to TRBJ1-2; 7 bases match TRBD1. The V gene's germline CDR1 is SGHRS and CDR2 YFSETQ. The V segment lost 3 bases and the J segment 1 base; nucleotides outside the gene matches: 0. The length of the CDR3 is 13 residues. The CDR3: CASSSGGNYGYTF. CDR3 DNA sequence: TGCGCCAGCAGCTCAGGGGGTAACTATGGCTACACCTTC.

This chain connects TRBV3-1 (or the pseudogene TRBV3-2) to TRBJ2-7; a weak D match, TRBD1 (6 bases). Germline CDR1 LGHDT, CDR2 YNNKEL (reference sequence). Trimming removed 2 bases from V and 3 bases from J, with 11 bases in between. The CDR3 is made up of 14 amino acids. CDR3 in amino acids: CASSQRGQSYEQYF. In nucleotides, the CDR3 is TGTGCCAGCAGCCAACGCGGACAGAGCTACGAGCAGTACTTC.